This T cell receptor beta chain was captured in a study of T cells after yellow fever vaccination. Study background: When fractions had low cell numbers, they were prepared with SMART-Seq v4 Ultra Low Input.

Template switching with 5'RACE generated the TCR cDNA and added a universal primer site and UMIs. TCRdb re-called the 5' RACE reads through MiXCR, storing one row per CDR3 protein. The data contain 550,000 to 750,000 distinct CDR3 sequences, approximately 12% of them singletons. V lost 7 bases to trimming and J lost 1 base; unmatched junction nucleotides: 6. Germline V gives CDR1 SGHTA, CDR2 FQGNSA. The CDR3 runs to 14 residues. This clonotype turned up a few times. The antigen is undetermined. Findings and caveats of the study: Reappearance after the booster was observed for most primary-vaccination clones (around 95% CD4, about 90% CD8). The appearance of a small share of clonotypes in both CD4 and CD8 compartments was observed.

This TCR came from a man under 40 who received the YFV17D yellow fever vaccine. The sample in question was PBMCs, obtained on the day of the yellow fever booster vaccination. The chain combines TRBV7-2 with TRBJ1-2, with 7 bases identical to TRBD1. CDR3 amino acids: CASNAGTVNYGYTF. CDR3 sequence (DNA): TGTGCCAGCAATGCCGGGACAGTTAACTATGGCTACACCTTC.